Presented here are 26 T cell receptor beta chains from one specimen sequenced in a study of control samples from healthy donors and cancer patients. Measured with immunoSEQ multiplex PCR; TCRdb has only the in-frame clones, and not every one. The table lists 130,000 or so clones, around 87% of them singletons. Sequenced input: blood. The receptor set was obtained from a man in his 60s in good health.

The chain combines TRBV19 with TRBJ1-4; 9 positions agree with TRBD1. The CDR3 is 17 residues long. Germline V gene sequence: CDR1 LNHDA, CDR2 SQIVND (reference sequence). The ends lost 5 bases at V and 0 bases at J; junction bases unmatched: 7. The CDR3 protein is CASSRGDRGTTNEKLFF. The CDR3 DNA sequence: TGTGCCAGTAGTCGCGGTGACAGGGGGACAACTAATGAAAAACTGTTTTTT.

The V and J genes are TRBV6-1 and TRBJ1-6; D is undetermined. V was clipped by 1 base and J by 7 bases, with 11 bases between them. Per the germline V gene, CDR1 is MNHNS and CDR2 is SASEGT. There are 15 residues in the CDR3. The CDR3 spells CASSEGETSNSPLHF. In DNA form, the CDR3 reads TGTGCCAGCAGTGAAGGAGAGACTTCGAATTCACCCCTCCACTTT.

The chain joins TRBV28 to TRBJ2-3, with D tentatively TRBD1 (6 bases). The V end was cut by 5 bases, the J end by 7 bases, with 13 bases between. The CDR3 runs 13 residues. Germline V gene sequence: CDR1 MDHEN, CDR2 SYDVKM. This chain's CDR3 is CASSLDSPYTQYF. The DNA for the CDR3 is TGTGCCAGCAGTCTGGACAGTCCGTATACGCAGTATTTT.

This clone was detected once. The CDR3 nucleotides read TGCGCCAGCAGACCCCTAGCGGGGGGCACCAATGAGCAGTTCTTC. Translating it yields CASRPLAGGTNEQFF. The chain joins TRBV5-1 to TRBJ2-1, with 11 bases aligning to TRBD2. Looked up from germline, CDR1 is SGHRS and CDR2 is YFSETQ. J lost 6 bases, V lost 5 bases, and 7 bases had no gene match. The CDR3 runs to 15 residues.

The rearrangement uses TRBV29-1 and TRBJ1-1; D is undetermined. Deletions cut 4 bases from V and 1 base from J, with 1 base between. CDR1 and CDR2 from the germline V gene are SQVTM and ANQGSEA. This CDR3 comprises 10 residues. The CDR3 loop reads CSVGNTEAFF. The CDR3 DNA reads TGCAGCGTTGGGAACACTGAAGCTTTCTTT. The full variable domain, its missing parts supplied by reference TRBV29-1 and TRBJ1-1, is SAVISQKPSRDICQRGTSLTIQCQVDSQVTMMFWYRQQPGQSLTLIATANQGSEATYESGFVIDKFPISRPNLTFSTLTVSNMSPEDSSIYLCSVGNTEAFFGQGTRLTVV.

The chain carries TRBV28 and TRBJ1-2; 10 nucleotides agree with TRBD1. The CDR3 spans 14 residues. Unmatched junction bases numbered 7, after V lost 6 bases and J lost 6 bases. The germline CDR1 and CDR2 sequences are MDHEN and SYDVKM. The CDR3 nucleotides are TGTGCCAGCAGCTATCGGGGACAGGGGAATGGCTACACCTTC. It encodes CASSYRGQGNGYTF.

The gene calls are TRBV27 and TRBJ1-2; 7 bases align to TRBD1. The germline V gene encodes CDR1 MNHEY and CDR2 SMNVEV (reference sequence). V was pared by 8 bases and J by 5 bases, with 17 bases of the junction left unmatched. This CDR3 has 16 amino acids. The CDR3 DNA follows: TGTGCCAGCGGCCCACTCGTCAGACAGGGCTTATATGGCTACACCTTC. Its translation is CASGPLVRQGLYGYTF.

With regard to this clone: A junction end diverges from the germline sequence, so it may reflect a read error. The chain joins TRBV5-1 to TRBJ1-1; 7 nucleotides match TRBD1. The CDR3 spans 13 residues. Germline CDR1 reads SGHRS; CDR2 reads YFSETQ. The CDR3 is CASSPGDSPKGVF. The CDR3 DNA reads TGCGCCAGCAGCCCAGGGGACAGCCCGAAGGGAGTCTTT. The variable domain in full, completed from reference TRBV5-1 and TRBJ1-1, reads KAGVTQTPRYLIKTRGQQVTLSCSPISGHRSVSWYQQTPGQGLQFLFEYFSETQRNKGNFPGRFSGRQFSNSRSEMNVSTLELGDSALYLCASSPGDSPKGVFGQGTRLTVV.

The genes are TRBV18 and TRBJ1-4, with D maybe TRBD1 (6 bases). Germline CDR1 and CDR2: KGHSH and LQKENI. The CDR3 extends over 14 amino acids. V shed 0 bases and J shed 4 bases, with 6 bases lying between them. The CDR3 loop is CASSPPGGNEKLFF. CDR3 coding DNA: TGTGCCAGCTCACCACCAGGGGGTAATGAAAAACTGTTTTTT.

The chain carries TRBV24-1 and TRBJ1-5; no reliable D call. Germline CDR1 is KGHDR and CDR2 is SFDVKD. The CDR3 consists of 14 residues. Trimming removed 2 bases at V and 5 bases at J, with 9 bases between. CDR3 region: CATSDSLVDQPQHF. CDR3 bases: TGTGCCACCAGTGATTCATTGGTTGATCAGCCCCAGCATTTT.

The chain combines TRBV5-1 with TRBJ2-5, with 10 bases matching TRBD1. The germline gives CDR1 SGHRS, CDR2 YFSETQ. CDR3 length equals 15 residues. V was clipped by 4 bases and J by 4 bases; unmatched bases: 7. CDR3: CASSTGQGRGETQYF. The CDR3 coding sequence is TGCGCCAGCAGCACGGGACAGGGGCGCGGAGAGACCCAGTACTTC.

CDR3 DNA: TGTGCCAGCTCACCTCCGGGACAGGGAAGAGGCGAGCAGTACTTC. Translated: CASSPPGQGRGEQYF. The chain has TRBV18 and TRBJ2-7; 9 bases agree with TRBD1. Germline CDR1 reads KGHSH; CDR2 reads LQKENI. The ends lost 3 bases at V and 6 bases at J; junction bases unmatched: 9. This CDR3 comprises 15 residues.

The chain combines TRBV19 with TRBJ1-5; perhaps TRBD1 as D (6 bases). Trimming took off 6 bases at V and 7 bases at J, with 10 bases between the two ends. Germline assignment: CDR1 LNHDA and CDR2 SQIVND (reference sequence). The CDR3 contains 12 residues. The CDR3 DNA reads TGTGCCAGTAGCATGGGGGCCCAGCCCCAGCATTTT. Translation gives CASSMGAQPQHF.

This sequence joins TRBV7-3 and TRBJ2-1; 9 positions match TRBD2. The CDR3 has 16 amino acids. The V and J ends lost 0 bases and 8 bases, in that order; junction bases with no gene match: 8. The V gene's germline CDR1 is SGHTA and CDR2 FQGTGA. As DNA, the CDR3 is TGTGCCAGCAGCTTAACTGTTGCGGGGGGGCGCCATGAGCAGTTCTTC. The encoded protein is CASSLTVAGGRHEQFF.

The J gene is TRBJ1-1, the V gene TRBV6-5; 7 nucleotides match TRBD1. Germline values: CDR1 MNHEY, CDR2 SVGAGI. This CDR3 spans 14 amino acids. With 7 bases clipped from V and 5 bases from J, the junction kept 10 bases outside the gene matches. The CDR3 nucleotides read TGTGCCAGCACCCGACAAGGGGGCAGTACTGAAGCTTTCTTT. Residues: CASTRQGGSTEAFF.

This rearrangement joins TRBV28 to TRBJ1-6; 9 bases match TRBD1. The CDR3 is 17 amino acids. The ends lost 6 bases at V and 7 bases at J; junction bases unmatched: 13. From germline, CDR1 is MDHEN and CDR2 SYDVKM. For the CDR3, the DNA is TGTGCCAGCAGACGACCGGACAGGGGAGGATACAATTCACCCCTCCACTTT. This translates into CASRRPDRGGYNSPLHF.

J is TRBJ2-5 and V is TRBV18, with 9 bases lining up with TRBD1. Per germline, CDR1 KGHSH and CDR2 LQKENI. This CDR3 comprises 15 residues. Trimming took 3 bases from V and 5 from J; bases not matched to a gene: 7. The CDR3, as DNA: TGTGCCAGCTCACCGGACAGGGGCTCGGGGGAGACCCAGTACTTC. Translation: CASSPDRGSGETQYF.

This clone was seen just once. The V and J genes are TRBV10-3 and TRBJ1-1; D is unresolved. The V and J ends lost 4 bases and 2 bases respectively, with 14 bases between them. Germline CDR1 ENHRY, CDR2 SYGVKD. The CDR3 sequence is 15 residues long. This CDR3 is CAISAVGRLNTEAFF. The DNA for the CDR3 is TGTGCCATCAGTGCCGTTGGCAGACTAAACACTGAAGCTTTCTTT.

This chain links TRBV6-5 with TRBJ2-7; 7 bases match TRBD2. V shed 5 bases, J shed 0 bases, and the junction held 4 bases outside the gene matches. This CDR3 has 14 amino acids. Germline V gives CDR1 MNHEY, CDR2 SVGAGI. The chain's CDR3 is CASSRAGRSYEQYF. Here the CDR3 DNA reads TGTGCCAGCAGTCGAGCGGGACGCTCCTACGAGCAGTACTTC.

The chain uses TRBV6-5 and TRBJ1-2, with 8 bases fitting TRBD1. Looked up from germline, CDR1 is MNHEY and CDR2 is SVGAGI. This CDR3 region has 13 residues. Trimming cost V 5 bases and J 8 bases; bases outside gene matches: 7. CDR3 amino acids: CASSSDRGYGYTF. The CDR3 DNA is TGTGCCAGCAGTAGTGACAGGGGCTACGGCTACACCTTC.

The rearrangement uses TRBV21-1 and TRBJ1-5; TRBD1, the table's D call, lacks a check against the DNA. TRBV21-1 is a documented pseudogene. The CDR3 spans 13 residues. The CDR3 loop reads CASSVRQGQPQHF. CDR3 DNA: TGTGCCAGCAGCGTCAGACAGGGTCAGCCCCAGCATTTT.

This clone has just a few counts. The J gene is TRBJ2-7, the V gene TRBV5-1, with TRBD1 identical over 7 bases. The CDR3 is made up of 16 amino acids. With V trimmed by 0 bases and J by 0 bases, 6 bases remained unmatched. Germline CDR1 reads SGHRS; CDR2 reads YFSETQ. The CDR3 loop reads CASSLGGTASSYEQYF. The DNA for the CDR3 is TGCGCCAGCAGCTTGGGAGGGACAGCCAGCTCCTACGAGCAGTACTTC. The entire variable domain, with the rest obtained from reference TRBV5-1 and TRBJ2-7, is as follows: KAGVTQTPRYLIKTRGQQVTLSCSPISGHRSVSWYQQTPGQGLQFLFEYFSETQRNKGNFPGRFSGRQFSNSRSEMNVSTLELGDSALYLCASSLGGTASSYEQYFGPGTRLTVT.

This chain connects TRBV28 to TRBJ2-7, with TRBD1 identical over 9 bases. CDR1 is MDHEN and CDR2 is SYDVKM in the germline V gene. V lost 5 bases, J lost 2 bases, and 13 bases stayed unmatched. The CDR3 spans 17 residues. This CDR3 is CASSRIGGTGRPYEQYF. The CDR3 DNA sequence: TGTGCCAGCAGTCGAATTGGGGGGACAGGGCGACCCTACGAGCAGTACTTC. Together with reference TRBV28 and TRBJ2-7, the CDR3 gives the full variable domain: DVKVTQSSRYLVKRTGEKVFLECVQDMDHENMFWYRQDPGLGLRLIYFSYDVKMKEKGDIPEGYSVSREKKERFSLILESASTNQTSMYLCASSRIGGTGRPYEQYFGPGTRLTVT.

The chain couples TRBV30 to TRBJ1-6, with unresolved D. Germline V gives CDR1 GTSNPN, CDR2 SVGIG (reference sequence). The V end lost 5 bases, the J end lost 5 bases, and 10 bases lay between the germline ends. The CDR3 sequence is 13 residues long. CDR3 sequence (DNA): TGTGCCTGGTCCACAGATAATAATTCACCCCTCCACTTT. It encodes CAWSTDNNSPLHF.

The V and J genes are TRBV5-6 and TRBJ2-5, with D unclear. This CDR3 spans 14 amino acids. CDR1 is SGHDT, CDR2 YYEEEE, per germline. V was shortened by 2 bases and J by 6 bases, with 14 bases between the two germline ends. The CDR3 protein is CASSFSPSSQTQYF. DNA of the CDR3: TGTGCCAGCAGCTTCTCCCCATCATCGCAGACCCAGTACTTC.

CDR3 sequence (DNA): TGTGCCAGCGGACGGGACTACTTGTCCGGGGAGCTGTTTTTT. Amino acid sequence: CASGRDYLSGELFF. This chain connects TRBV2 to TRBJ2-2; 7 bases are shared with TRBD2. The V segment lost 8 bases and the J segment 6 bases; nucleotides outside the gene matches: 9. The CDR3 extends over 14 amino acids. CDR1 and CDR2 (germline): SNHLY, FYNNEI.